The T cell receptor beta chain described here comes from a study of CD8+ T cells in alopecia areata. In the study overall: Each of the treated patients was given oral tofacitinib, 5 to 10 mg twice daily, for moderate-to-severe alopecia areata.

From PBMCs, CD4+ and CD8+ T cells were sorted. General observations from the study: Clarity of TCR sharing across patients fell short of that in mice, possibly HLA-related. Clonality exceeded that of normal scalp in lesional scalp, most notably in alopecia totalis/universalis.

V was cut by 5 bases and J by 2 bases, with 18 bases left in between. CDR3 length equals 16 residues. Germline V gene sequence: CDR1 SEHNR, CDR2 FQNEAQ (reference sequence). In regard to this clone: Its antigen is undetermined.

Extracted from the samples, RNA was reverse transcribed into cDNA to serve as the sequencing template. TCRdb's table, derived via immunoSEQ multiplex PCR, lists solely in-frame clones and lacks some. The sample contains 140,000 to 150,000 clones, 40% to 65% of which appear only once. The rearrangement links TRBV7-9 to TRBJ1-1; D might be TRBD1 (6 bases). Sequencing used CD4+ T cells sorted from blood, obtained at week 0. The receptor comes from a human donor with alopecia areata. The CDR3 spells CASSPSGRGRNTEAFF. CDR3 sequence (DNA): TGTGCCAGCAGCCCTTCAGGTCGGGGGCGAAACACTGAAGCTTTCTTT.